The TCR beta chain described here comes from a study of cytomegalovirus exposure and HLA in healthy donors (dated by TCRdb to 2016 to 2017). Concerning the study at large: A later analysis indicated that the 130 or so validation repertoires were generated on the platform also employed for the 700 or so repertoires of the first cohort. The study aimed to test whether cataloging public T cell receptors could reveal signatures of past pathogen exposure. Along with the roughly 700-subject first cohort, a separate validation cohort of over 90 different subjects was used. High-throughput TCR immunosequencing, statistical association of individual TCRs with disease status, and machine learning were combined to predict cytomegalovirus infection status.

The germline V gene encodes CDR1 MNHEY and CDR2 SMNVEV (reference sequence). V loses 6 bases of germline sequence and J loses 2 bases, and the interval between the two ends is 14 bases. Counted from cysteine to phenylalanine, this CDR3 has 14 amino acids. Only CDR3 DNA is held: 42 bases, read in frame from base 1. General conclusions and limits of the study: While some public TCRs were present in many individuals, most TCR sequences turned up only very rarely across donors. Subsequent analysis determined that TCRs grouped into clusters in the first cohort also showed a tendency toward co-occurrence across the 120 or so validation repertoires, and approximately 94% of cluster scores exceeded 0. In the study, around 150 TCR beta chains were listed as associated with cytomegalovirus. Cytomegalovirus status was reported to be diagnosed by the classifier with high specificity and sensitivity in both the original and validation cohorts. According to the authors, the approach could potentially be generalized to other disease states and immunological phenotypes. A later analysis had no HLA typing for the validation cohort, so co-occurrence there was scored across all 120 or so repertoires. A few of the identified cytomegalovirus-associated TCR beta chains were confirmed in vitro to be specific for cytomegalovirus antigens.

Library method: the immunoSEQ multiplex PCR assay. The paper's processing steps were these. A statistical classification framework was built for diagnosing cytomegalovirus status from the catalog of TCR beta chain sequences. TCRdb obtained this table from immuneACCESS and retained in-frame rearrangements with V and J assigned. These tables miss some clones; where compared with another copy, unresolved V genes account for less than half of the shortfall, and the remainder is unexplained. That table supplies the V and J calls and clone size; D and trimming were determined from the DNA. A total of over 150,000 clones appear in this sample, about 90% of them only once. The ten most abundant clones make up approximately 3% of the sample. Of note for this clone: Its antigen is currently not known. Nothing much larger sits one base from this clone, and base qualities are not available.

Donors formed part of the validation cohort, which comprised 95 to 150 subjects and was distinct from the first cohort of 666 subjects. The sequenced sample consisted of PBMCs. The receptor chain draws on TRBV27 and TRBJ2-7; perhaps TRBD2 is the D gene, with 6 bases matching. The clonotype was recovered from a woman aged 18-29 years in good health and CMV-seropositive. The DNA reads as follows: TGTGCCAGCAGGGGGTGGGGGGACCCCTACGAGCAGTACTTC. This yields the protein CASRGWGDPYEQYF.